A selection of T cell receptor beta chains follows, all from one sample in a study of OX40 agonist ivuxolimab in advanced cancers. Using immunoSEQ multiplex PCR, the repertoire was profiled, and TCRdb retains in-frame clones only, with some absent. The table lists about 36,000 clones, approximately 90% of them singletons, with 4% in the top ten. The source material was CD4+ or CD8+ T cells sorted from blood, sampled in a trial of the OX40 agonist ivuxolimab. Source of these receptors: an adult with an advanced solid tumor such as melanoma, head and neck, liver or kidney cancer. The CDR3 runs from the conserved cysteine through the conserved F or W. A D gene is named only where the DNA matches it firmly. Size is stated for part of the rows, as once, few or many counts, or as a class when the clone is expanded.

v_gene	d_gene	j_gene	abundance	CDR3nt	CDR3aa
TRBV28	.	TRBJ2-4	.	TGTGCCAGCAGTTCCTCGGCAGGGTATCGGAACATTCAGTACTTC	CASSSSAGYRNIQYF
TRBV5-1	TRBD1	TRBJ1-2	.	TGCGCCAGCAGCTTGGATCAGGGGGCTCTAGGTGGCTACACCTTC	CASSLDQGALGGYTF
TRBV5-6	.	TRBJ2-7	.	TGTGCCAGCAGCTCTTACTCCTACGAGCAGTACTTC	CASSSYSYEQYF
TRBV10-2	.	TRBJ2-3	.	TGCGCCAGCAGACCGGGACGGACGTCTAGCACAGATACGCAGTATTTT	CASRPGRTSSTDTQYF
TRBV28	TRBD1	TRBJ2-7	.	TGTGCCAGCAGTCCGGCGACAGGGGGCTTCTCCTACGAGCAGTACTTC	CASSPATGGFSYEQYF
TRBV7-3	TRBD2	TRBJ2-7	.	TGTGCCAGCAGCTTATGGCTAGCGGGAGGGCCGGGCGAGCAGTACTTC	CASSLWLAGGPGEQYF
TRBV7-8	TRBD1	TRBJ2-7	once	TGTGCCAGCAGCGCGACAGGGTTTCCCTACGAGCAGTACTTC	CASSATGFPYEQYF
TRBV4-1	.	TRBJ1-5	few	TGCGCCAGCAGCCAAGATTTAACGGTGCGCTCTCCCCAGCATTTT	CASSQDLTVRSPQHF
TRBV2	.	TRBJ2-5	.	TGTGCCAGCTCCGGGACATCCCTCCAAGAGACCCAGTACTTC	CASSGTSLQETQYF
TRBV28	.	TRBJ1-4	.	TGTGCCAGCAGTTTGTGGAGGTATAATGAAAAACTGTTTTTT	CASSLWRYNEKLFF
TRBV28	.	TRBJ2-1	.	TGTGCCAGCAGTTTGAGGGCTAGCCGGAGCTCCTACAATGAGCAGTTCTTC	CASSLRASRSSYNEQFF
TRBV6-1	.	TRBJ1-1	.	TGTGCCAGCAGTGTCGGGGGGTACACTGAAGCTTTCTTT	CASSVGGYTEAFF
TRBV9	TRBD1	TRBJ1-2	.	TGTGCCAGCAGCGTAGGGGGACAGGGGAAGTATGGCTACACCTTC	CASSVGGQGKYGYTF
TRBV28	TRBD1	TRBJ1-3	.	TGTGCCAGCAGTACGGGACAGGGGAGGTTGTCTGGAAACACCATATATTTT	CASSTGQGRLSGNTIYF
TRBV7-9	.	TRBJ2-5	.	TGTGCCAGCAGCTTTAGCTGGGGCCAAGAGACCCAGTACTTC	CASSFSWGQETQYF
TRBV30	.	TRBJ2-2	.	TGTGCCTGGAGTGTAACCAGGGCAGGGACCGGGGAGCTGTTTTTT	CAWSVTRAGTGELFF
TRBV30	.	TRBJ2-7	.	TGTGCCTGGAGTTCGGGACACCCGTCCTACGAGCAGTACTTC	CAWSSGHPSYEQYF
TRBV2	.	TRBJ1-2	.	TGTGCCAGCAGAGTTAATGGGGTGGGCTATGGCTACACCTTC	CASRVNGVGYGYTF
TRBV27	.	TRBJ1-4	.	TGTGCCAGCAGTTTATCCCCTGGTGAAAAACTGTTTTTT	CASSLSPGEKLFF
TRBV15	.	TRBJ2-7	.	TGTGCCACCAGCAGCGGGGGATACTCCTACGAGCAGTACTTC	CATSSGGYSYEQYF
TRBV5-6	.	TRBJ2-2	.	TGTGCCAGCAGCTACCGTGGGGAGCTGTTTTTT	CASSYRGELFF
TRBV28	.	TRBJ1-4	.	TGTGCCAGCAGTTCCCCGAATGAAAAACTGTTTTTT	CASSSPNEKLFF
TRBV30	.	TRBJ2-1	.	TGTGCCTGGAGGGGGGAGAGCGGCGAAAATGAGCAGTTCTTC	CAWRGESGENEQFF
TRBV11-3	TRBD1	TRBJ2-1	.	TGTGCCAGCAGCCCCCCCGGGACAGCCAATGAGCAGTTCTTC	CASSPPGTANEQFF
TRBV15	TRBD2	TRBJ2-7	.	TGTGCCACCAGGAATAGCGGGAGGGGCACGTCCTACGAGCAGTACTTC	CATRNSGRGTSYEQYF
TRBV11-2	.	TRBJ1-5	few	TGTGCCAGCAGCCCCACCGGGGGGGCAAGCAATCAGCCCCAGCATTTT	CASSPTGGASNQPQHF
TRBV11-2	TRBD1	TRBJ1-4	few	TGTGCCAGCAGCTGGACAGGGAGGAATGAAAAACTGTTTTTT	CASSWTGRNEKLFF